This T cell receptor beta chain originates from a study of beta chain features in type 1 diabetes. Study-level findings and limits: Among all four CD4+ subsets, Type 1 diabetes patients had TCRB CDR3s that were moderately but significantly shorter. The similarity of naive, central memory and Treg TCRB repertoires appeared greater among patients than among healthy donors. Cells that show high TCR expression could be over-represented by cDNA sequencing.

In the case of this clone: As yet, its antigen is unknown.

The whole isolated RNA underwent reverse transcription, so sequencing captured expressed TCRB transcripts. Data came from immunoSEQ multiplex PCR; TCRdb stores just in-frame clones and leaves some out. This table has hundreds of thousands of clones, 13% to 15% appearing once. Sorting with CD45RO/CCR7/CD25/CD127/CD95/CD27 yielded naive, central memory, regulatory and stem-like memory CD4+ cells. The CDR3 sequence is 13 residues long. Germline values: CDR1 KGHSH, CDR2 LQKENI. The V gene end was trimmed by 6 bases and the J gene end by 7 bases; junction bases not matched to a gene: 6. The receptor comes from a man between 25 and 39 years old with type 1 diabetes. This rearrangement joins TRBV18 to TRBJ2-3, with TRBD1 matching over 8 bases. The specimen sequenced was naive CD4+ T cells from blood. The CDR3 loop is CASSQGAQNTQYF. In DNA, the CDR3 is TGTGCCAGCTCGCAGGGGGCGCAGAATACGCAGTATTTT.